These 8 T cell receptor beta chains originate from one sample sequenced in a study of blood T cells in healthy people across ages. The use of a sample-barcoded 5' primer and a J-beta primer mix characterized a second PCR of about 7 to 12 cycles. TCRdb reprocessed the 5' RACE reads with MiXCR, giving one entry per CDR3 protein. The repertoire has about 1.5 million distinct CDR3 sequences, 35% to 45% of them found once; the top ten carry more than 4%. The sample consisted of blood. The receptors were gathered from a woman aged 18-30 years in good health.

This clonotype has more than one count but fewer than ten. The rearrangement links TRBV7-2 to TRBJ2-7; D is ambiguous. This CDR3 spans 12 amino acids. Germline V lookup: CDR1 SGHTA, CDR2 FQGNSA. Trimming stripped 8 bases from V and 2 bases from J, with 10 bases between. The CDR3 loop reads CASADPTYEQYF. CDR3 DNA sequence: TGTGCCAGCGCCGACCCGACCTACGAGCAGTACTTC.

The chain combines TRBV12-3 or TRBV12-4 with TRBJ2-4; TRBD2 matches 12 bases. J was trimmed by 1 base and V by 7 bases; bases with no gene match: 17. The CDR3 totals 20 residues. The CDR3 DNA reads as TGTGCCAGCACTCTCAGCCGGGCTAGCGGGGGGGCATGGGCCAAAAACATTCAGTACTTC. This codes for CASTLSRASGGAWAKNIQYF.

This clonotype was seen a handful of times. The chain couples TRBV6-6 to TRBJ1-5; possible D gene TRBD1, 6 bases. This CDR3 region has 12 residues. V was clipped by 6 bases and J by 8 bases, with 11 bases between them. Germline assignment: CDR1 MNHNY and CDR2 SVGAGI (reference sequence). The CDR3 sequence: CASSQGTEPQHF. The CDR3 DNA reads TGTGCCAGCAGCCAGGGGACCGAGCCCCAGCATTTT.

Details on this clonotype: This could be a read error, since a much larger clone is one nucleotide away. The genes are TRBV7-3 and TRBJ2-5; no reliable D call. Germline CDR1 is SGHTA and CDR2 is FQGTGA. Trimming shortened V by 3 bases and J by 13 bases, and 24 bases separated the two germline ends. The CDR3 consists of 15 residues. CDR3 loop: CASSFPTNSYNERYF. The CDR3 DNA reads TGTGCCAGCAGCTTCCCAACTAATTCCTACAATGAGCGGTACTTC.

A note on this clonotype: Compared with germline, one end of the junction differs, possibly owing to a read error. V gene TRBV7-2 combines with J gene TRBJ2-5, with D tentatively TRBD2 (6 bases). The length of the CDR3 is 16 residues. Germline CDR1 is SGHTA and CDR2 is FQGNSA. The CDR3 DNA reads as TGTGTCAGCAGCCTGGGGCCGGCGGGGTACCAAGAGACCCAGTACTTC. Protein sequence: CVSSLGPAGYQETQYF.

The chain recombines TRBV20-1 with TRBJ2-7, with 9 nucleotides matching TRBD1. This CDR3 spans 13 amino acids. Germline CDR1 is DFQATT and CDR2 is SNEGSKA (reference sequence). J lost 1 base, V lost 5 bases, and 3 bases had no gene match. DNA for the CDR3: TGCAGTGCTTACAGGGGGCGATCCTACGAGCAGTACTTC. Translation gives CSAYRGRSYEQYF.

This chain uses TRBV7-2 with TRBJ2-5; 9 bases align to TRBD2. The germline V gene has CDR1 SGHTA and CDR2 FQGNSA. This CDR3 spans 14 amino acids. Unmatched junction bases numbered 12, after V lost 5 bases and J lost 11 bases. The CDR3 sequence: CASSVSGSHNEQYF. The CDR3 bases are TGTGCCAGCAGCGTTAGCGGGAGCCACAATGAGCAGTACTTC.

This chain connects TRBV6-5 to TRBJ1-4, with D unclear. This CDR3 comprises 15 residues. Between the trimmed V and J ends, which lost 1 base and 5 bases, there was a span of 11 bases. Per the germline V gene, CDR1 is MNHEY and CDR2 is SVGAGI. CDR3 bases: TGTGCCAGCAGTTACTTAGGCAGCATGAATGAAAAACTGTTTTTT. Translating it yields CASSYLGSMNEKLFF.